This TCR beta chain stems from a study of CD8 T cells in ankylosing spondylitis. Of note for this clonotype: Given a much more abundant clone one base away, this may be a read error.

Germline V gene sequence: CDR1 MDHEN, CDR2 SYDVKM. The V end was cut by 7 bases, the J end by 0 bases, with 7 bases between. The CDR3 sequence is 13 residues long. The TCR beta libraries were generated through quantitative 5'-RACE incorporating molecular barcodes. TCRdb fed the 5' RACE reads into MiXCR, producing one record per CDR3 protein. The sample lists over 200,000 distinct CDR3 sequences, over 9.5% occurring once. This clonotype originated in a male donor with ankylosing spondylitis or in good health (not recorded which). The sequencing sample was made of blood, either unsorted or a sorted T cell fraction (not recorded which). This rearrangement joins TRBV28 to TRBJ2-4; unclear D gene. CDR3 sequence reads: CASMRLAKNIQYF. The CDR3 DNA reads TGTGCCAGCATGCGGCTAGCCAAAAACATTCAGTACTTC.